These T cell receptor beta chains were read from a single sample in a study of identical twins. TCRdb itself ran the 5' RACE reads through MiXCR, one entry per CDR3 protein. The sample consists of under 300,000 distinct CDR3 sequences, over 9.5% of them appearing once. These data also featured in a second study, about yellow fever vaccine responses in identical twins.

Sequenced sample: memory (CD45RO+) T cells sorted from blood. The receptors shown here come from a woman aged 18 to 35 in good health. Each CDR3 is given with its conserved first and last residue. D genes are given only for firm matches. Clone size is stated in some rows and not others, as once, few, many or a class when expanded.

.	.	TRBV2	TRBJ2-2	TGTGCCAGCAAGTACACCGGGGAGCTGTTTTTT	CASKYTGELFF
TRBD2	many	TRBV29-1	TRBJ2-1	TGCAGCGCCCATCCCCTAGCGGGAGGCCCGAATGAGCAGTTCTTC	CSAHPLAGGPNEQFF
TRBD1	few	TRBV5-1	TRBJ2-2	TGCGCCAGCAGCGCGGGACAGGGGATATCCGGGGAGCTGTTTTTT	CASSAGQGISGELFF
.	.	TRBV28	TRBJ2-7	TGTGCCAGCAGTTTTTTGGGACCTATAAAGTACGAGCAGTACTTC	CASSFLGPIKYEQYF
.	.	TRBV27	TRBJ2-1	TGTGCCAGCAGTTTATCTGTGACTAGCTCCTACAATGAGCAGTTCTTC	CASSLSVTSSYNEQFF
TRBD2	few	TRBV24-1	TRBJ2-5	TGTGCCACCAGTGTACCAACGGGAGGAGGAGAGACCCAGTACTTC	CATSVPTGGGETQYF
.	few	TRBV4-2	TRBJ2-3	TGTGCCAGCAGCCAAGAGTTAGGGGGGACCGGCACAGATACGCAGTATTTT	CASSQELGGTGTDTQYF
.	many	TRBV20-1	TRBJ2-1	TGCAGTGCTAGAGGACCGGGAGCGGAGCGATACAATGAGCAGTTCTTC	CSARGPGAERYNEQFF
.	many	TRBV12-3/TRBV12-4	TRBJ1-1	TGTGCCAGCAGTTTAAACGACCTGAACACTGAAGCTTTCTTT	CASSLNDLNTEAFF
.	few	TRBV20-1	TRBJ1-4	TGCAGTGCTGGAAGGATGAGGGAAGGAAAAGAAAAACTGTTTTTT	CSAGRMREGKEKLFF
.	.	TRBV28	TRBJ2-7	TGTGCCAGCAGTCTCAAGTTTAGGTCTCAGCAGTACTTC	CASSLKFRSQQYF
.	many	TRBV3-1	TRBJ2-2	TGTGCCAGCAGCCAAGTCGGGAACACCGGGGAGCTGTTTTTT	CASSQVGNTGELFF
.	.	TRBV11-2	TRBJ2-5	TGTGCCAGCAGCTTAGACCCCGTCGGGGCAGGGCGGTACTTC	CASSLDPVGAGRYF
TRBD2	.	TRBV11-2	TRBJ2-1	TGTGCCAGCAGCTTACGGGGGACTAGCGGGGCGAATGAGCAGTTCTTC	CASSLRGTSGANEQFF
TRBD2	.	TRBV7-2	TRBJ2-5	TGTGCCAGCAGCGTTAGCGGGAGCTTGGGCCAAGAGACCCAGTACTTC	CASSVSGSLGQETQYF
TRBD1	few	TRBV28	TRBJ1-1	TGTGCCAGCAGTTTACGACGGACAGGGTTGAGGTCTGAAGCTTTCTTT	CASSLRRTGLRSEAFF
.	.	TRBV23-1	TRBJ1-5	TGCGCCAGCAGTCAGGGCTTCCCGGGGGAGTGGGATCAGCCCCAGCATTTT	CASSQGFPGEWDQPQHF
.	many	TRBV3-1	TRBJ2-5	TGTGCCAGCAGCCAAGGGGATGGGCAGGAGACCCAGTACTTC	CASSQGDGQETQYF
.	.	TRBV21-1	TRBJ2-7	TGTGCCAGCAGCAAAGCTGGCAGGGGACCCTCAGCCCACGAGCAGTACTTC	CASSKAGRGPSAHEQYF
TRBD2	.	TRBV24-1	TRBJ2-3	TGTGCCACCAGTGATTTCGGGGGGGGCACTAGCACAGATACGCAGTATTTT	CATSDFGGGTSTDTQYF
TRBD2	few	TRBV5-1	TRBJ2-1	TGCGCCAGCAGCCTCGTACTAGCGGGAGGTTACAATGAGCAGTTCTTC	CASSLVLAGGYNEQFF
.	many	TRBV29-1	TRBJ2-7	TGCAGCGTTGGGGGCGGACGTAGATTCCCCGAGCAGTACTTC	CSVGGGRRFPEQYF
TRBD1	.	TRBV20-1	TRBJ1-2	TGCAGTGCTAGAGGTTCAGGGGGCGCCTCTCATGGCTACACCTTC	CSARGSGGASHGYTF
TRBD1	few	TRBV6-1	TRBJ2-7	TGTGCCAGCAGGGACAGGGGTATGGACTACGAGCAGTACTTC	CASRDRGMDYEQYF
.	few	TRBV24-1	TRBJ2-4	TGTGCCACCAGTGACCCTTATTCAAACATTCAGTACTTC	CATSDPYSNIQYF
.	.	TRBV19	TRBJ2-4	TGTGCCAGTAGCTCCACTAGAGCACAAGCCAAAAACATTCAGTACTTC	CASSSTRAQAKNIQYF
.	.	TRBV3-1	TRBJ2-7	TGTGCCAGCAGCCAAGAGTCCATTACCTACGAGCAGTACTTC	CASSQESITYEQYF
.	few	TRBV20-1	TRBJ2-1	TGCAGTGCTACGAGCGGGTCCCAAACCTACAATGAGCAGTTCTTC	CSATSGSQTYNEQFF
.	few	TRBV11-2	TRBJ2-2	TGTGCCAGCAGCTTAGAGTCCAGGGTGACCGGGGAGCTGTTTTTT	CASSLESRVTGELFF
.	few	TRBV18	TRBJ2-2	TGTGCCAGCTCACCGAGGGAGACCGGGGAGCTGTTTTTT	CASSPRETGELFF
.	.	TRBV7-2	TRBJ2-5	TGTGCCAGCAGCCCCCCCGCCAAAGAGACCCAGTACTTC	CASSPPAKETQYF
TRBD1	many	TRBV10-3	TRBJ2-1	TGTGCCATCAGCTCAAAGGTTGGACAGGCTTACAATGAGCAGTTCTTC	CAISSKVGQAYNEQFF
TRBD1	many	TRBV29-1	TRBJ2-2	TGCAGCGTTTCTGAACAGGGGGCGACCGGGGAGCTGTTTTTT	CSVSEQGATGELFF
TRBD1	few	TRBV5-1	TRBJ2-2	TGCGCCAGCACGAAGGGGGCTTACACCGGGGAGCTGTTTTTT	CASTKGAYTGELFF
.	.	TRBV20-1	TRBJ2-7	TGCAGTGCTGGGGCCCTCGGAGTTTTCTCCTACGAGCAGTACTTC	CSAGALGVFSYEQYF
.	.	TRBV4-3	TRBJ2-7	TGCGCCAGCAGCCCAGGACAGCCAGGAGGACTTTACGAGCAGTACTTC	CASSPGQPGGLYEQYF
.	few	TRBV14	TRBJ2-7	TGTGCCAGCAGCCAAGGTTGGGGACGCACCTACGAGCAGTACTTC	CASSQGWGRTYEQYF
.	many	TRBV6-1	TRBJ1-5	TGTGCCAGCAGTACAATGGGGGGTGGCAATCAGCCCCAGCATTTT	CASSTMGGGNQPQHF
TRBD2	few	TRBV2	TRBJ2-3	TGTGCCAGCACCCGACTAGCGGGAAGCACAGATACGCAGTATTTT	CASTRLAGSTDTQYF
.	.	TRBV12-3/TRBV12-4	TRBJ1-4	TGTGCCAGCAGTCCGCGTATTGCAACTAATGAAAAACTGTTTTTT	CASSPRIATNEKLFF
.	.	TRBV7-9	TRBJ2-7	TGTGCCAGCTCCCCTAGGGACCTGAGCTCCTACGAGCAGTACTTC	CASSPRDLSSYEQYF
TRBD2	.	TRBV2	TRBJ2-1	TGTGCCAGCAGGTCTACTAGCGGGTCCTACAATGAGCAGTTCTTC	CASRSTSGSYNEQFF
.	.	TRBV4-3	TRBJ1-2	TGCGCCAGCAGCCAAGATGATGAGGGGGTTCTCTATGGCTACACCTTC	CASSQDDEGVLYGYTF